The subject of this entry is one T cell receptor beta chain. The entry originates in a study of blood T cell repertoires in COVID-19. Study context: Acute and convalescent COVID-19 samples came from the United States, Italy and Spain.

Repertoires were generated with immunoSEQ multiplex PCR, while TCRdb's copy carries only in-frame clones and drops some. The sample has about 100,000 clones, 86% seen once. Sequenced material: peripheral blood. This sequence was found in an elderly man with acute or convalescent COVID-19.

The CDR3 loop reads CASSLDSYGYTF. CDR3 bases: TGTGCCAGCAGTTTAGACAGTTATGGCTACACCTTC. This chain connects TRBV12-3 or TRBV12-4 to TRBJ1-2, with D uncertain. This CDR3 comprises 12 residues. V lost 1 base, J lost 5 bases, and 5 bases lay in between.